Listed below are T cell receptor beta chains from one sample, sequenced in a study of CD8+ T cells in alopecia areata. Here immunoSEQ multiplex PCR was the method, and the copy in TCRdb shows in-frame clones only, minus some. The sample includes hundreds of thousands of clones, 65% to 70% of them seen just once. The input for sequencing was CD4+ T cells sorted from blood, taken at week 0. These receptors all come from a human donor with alopecia areata. Each CDR3 is given with its conserved first and last residue. The D gene is left open where the match is weak. Only part of the rows carry a size: once, few, many, or a class if the clone is expanded.

d_call j_call v_call clone_size cdr3_aa cdr3_nt
TRBD1 TRBJ2-7 TRBV4-3 . CASSQGGTEYEQYF TGCGCCAGCAGCCAAGGAGGGACAGAATACGAGCAGTACTTC
. TRBJ2-7 TRBV29-1 few CSVGTAYEQYF TGCAGCGTTGGGACAGCCTACGAGCAGTACTTC
. TRBJ1-1 TRBV2 . CASRERGTEAFF TGTGCCAGCAGGGAACGGGGAACTGAAGCTTTCTTT
. TRBJ2-5 TRBV30 . CAWSGRGFKETQYF TGTGCCTGGAGTGGACGGGGCTTTAAAGAGACCCAGTACTTC
. TRBJ2-5 TRBV29-1 . CSVRTGSQETQYF TGCAGCGTAAGGACTGGGAGCCAAGAGACCCAGTACTTC
. TRBJ1-2 TRBV2 once CASSAERGGYTF TGTGCCAGCAGTGCGGAGCGAGGGGGCTACACCTTC
. TRBJ2-7 TRBV4-3 few CASSQRRSSYEQYF TGCGCCAGCAGCCAACGGAGGAGTTCCTACGAGCAGTACTTC
TRBD1 TRBJ2-7 TRBV2 . CAIASTGLNEQYF TGTGCCATCGCATCGACAGGGCTGAACGAGCAGTACTTC
. TRBJ2-5 TRBV11-2 . CASSLDPGGETQYF TGTGCCAGCAGCTTAGACCCAGGTGGAGAGACCCAGTACTTC
TRBD1 TRBJ1-6 TRBV7-2 . CASSPTGGHSPLHF TGTGCCAGCAGCCCGACAGGGGGGCATTCACCCCTCCACTTT
TRBD1 TRBJ1-6 TRBV5-6 . CASRDRSNSPLHF TGTGCCAGCAGGGACAGGTCCAATTCACCCCTCCACTTT
. TRBJ2-4 TRBV2 . CASSVLSLAKNIQYF TGTGCCAGCAGTGTACTCTCCCTAGCCAAAAACATTCAGTACTTC
. TRBJ2-2 TRBV7-9 once CASSRAGGAGELFF TGTGCCAGCAGCCGAGCCGGAGGGGCCGGGGAGCTGTTTTTT